This TCR beta chain was documented in a study of identical twins (dated by TCRdb to 2015 to 2016). About the investigation overall: The study deep-sequenced TCR alpha and beta repertoires from monozygotic twins, unrelated adults of various ages and cord blood to test whether fetal clonotypes persist. Replicate twin experiments were performed at different times using different library preparation protocols to rule out contamination. What the work shows at the level of the full study, not this receptor alone: Because the same donors could not be followed over many years, conclusions were based on cross-sectional statistical analysis. Invariant T cells such as MAIT and iNKT could partly confound zero-insertion analyses, though diverse VJ usage argued against this for most clonotypes. In monozygotic twins, recombination models systematically underestimated out-of-frame TCR alpha sharing, but the models matched the sharing seen between unrelated individuals. Compared with coincidental sharing between unrelated individuals, out-of-frame TCR alpha sequences shared between twins had an excess of sequences with low generation probability. Excess twin sharing in beta out-of-frame sequences was weaker because fewer shared sequences lowered the signal-to-noise ratio. Fewer insertions were carried by abundant cord blood beta clonotypes; a weaker similar trend was observed in young adult naive repertoires, while no such trend was observed in memory repertoires.

This clonotype appeared many times. The antigen this receptor binds is unknown. No per-base quality is available; no much larger clone lies one base away. All donors were healthy Caucasians. Three pairs of female monozygotic twins, all aged roughly 18 to 29 years, were included in the twin cohort. CD4+ and CD8+ T cell populations were isolated with positive isolation kits from Invitrogen. Receptors were amplified or captured by 5' RACE. The sequencer was an Illumina HiSeq 2000. Template switching added a universal primer binding site, and the final cDNA carried a unique molecular identifier that allowed TCR cDNA molecules to be counted accurately. Specific primers in the conserved constant-segment region were used to synthesize first-strand cDNA for the TCR alpha and beta chains. To control for contamination, every cDNA library carried two barcodes: a SMART-Mk sample barcode plus Illumina barcodes. TruSeq adapter sequences, together with Illumina sample barcodes, were added in two successive PCR steps. TCR alpha and beta cDNA libraries were sequenced on the Illumina HiSeq platform with custom primers. As for the authors' bioinformatics: MiGEC was used to process raw reads and extract unique molecular identifiers, and MiXCR was used to find CDR3 positions. Recombination models were inferred per individual with the repgenHMM and IGoR tools using an EM algorithm. The tcR package in R was used for shared clonotype analysis, with sharing normalized by the product of cloneset sizes. To study raw recombination without the effects of thymic and clonal selection, out-of-frame nonproductive sequences were analyzed. TCRdb reran the public reads through fastp at Q25 and MiXCR, keeping productive beta chains. Each entry is one CDR3 protein sequence, shown with its most common DNA and genes. TCRdb, not the original authors, processed these V and J calls. The sample profile shows under 350,000 distinct CDR3 sequences; 9.5% of them were found once. The top ten hold approximately 6.6% of the sample.

The CDR3 covers 15 residues, taking in both the cysteine and the phenylalanine. The CDR3 DNA has 45 bases and is translated from base 1. V loses 4 bases, J loses 0 bases, and the germline ends lie 13 bases apart. The germline V gene encodes CDR1 MNHEY and CDR2 SVGAGI. These data were also filed under a second study, of yellow fever vaccine responses in identical twins. From that second study: According to the authors, the vaccine-induced T cell response in identical twins seemed to be partly convergent and partly specific to each individual. Focusing on identical twins, the study followed the T cell clones that responded to the vaccine, and did so with precision.

This receptor chain uses TRBV6-5 and TRBJ2-7; the D gene is possibly TRBD1 or TRBD2, each agreeing over 6 bases. The source material was CD8+ T cells sorted from blood. The sequence came from a woman aged 18-29 years in good health. The CDR3 protein: CASSLAPGASYEQYF. In nucleotides, the sequence is TGTGCCAGCAGTTTGGCCCCGGGGGCCTCCTACGAGCAGTACTTC.